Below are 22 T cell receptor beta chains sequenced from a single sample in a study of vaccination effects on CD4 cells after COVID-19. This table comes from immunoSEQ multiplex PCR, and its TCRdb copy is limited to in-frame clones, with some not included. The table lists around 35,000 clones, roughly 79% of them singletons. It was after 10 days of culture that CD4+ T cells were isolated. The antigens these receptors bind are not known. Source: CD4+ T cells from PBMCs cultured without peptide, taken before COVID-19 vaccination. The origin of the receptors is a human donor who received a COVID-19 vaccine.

CDR3 nucleotide sequence: TGTGCCAGCAGCCAAGATCTGTGGACAGGGAGAGGATACGAGCAGTACTTC. Its protein is CASSQDLWTGRGYEQYF. The V call is TRBV3-1 (or the pseudogene TRBV3-2), the J call TRBJ2-7; 8 nucleotides align to TRBD1. Looked up from germline, CDR1 is LGHDT and CDR2 is YNNKEL (reference sequence). The CDR3 is 17 residues long. V gave up 0 bases and J gave up 4 bases; unmatched junction bases: 11.

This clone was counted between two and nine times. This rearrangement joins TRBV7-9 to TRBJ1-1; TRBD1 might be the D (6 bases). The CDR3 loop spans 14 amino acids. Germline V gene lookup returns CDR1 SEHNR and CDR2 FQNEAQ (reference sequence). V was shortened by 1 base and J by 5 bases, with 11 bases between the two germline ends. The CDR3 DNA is TGTGCCAGCAGCTTAGGTGGGACACCGACTGAAGCTTTCTTT. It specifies CASSLGGTPTEAFF.

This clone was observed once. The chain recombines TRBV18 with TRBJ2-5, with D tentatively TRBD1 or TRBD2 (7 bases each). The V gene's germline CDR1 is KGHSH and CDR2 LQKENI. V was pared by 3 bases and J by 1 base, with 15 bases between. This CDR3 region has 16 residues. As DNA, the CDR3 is TGTGCCAGCTCACCGTCGATCAGGGGGGGCCAAGAGACCCAGTACTTC. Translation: CASSPSIRGGQETQYF.

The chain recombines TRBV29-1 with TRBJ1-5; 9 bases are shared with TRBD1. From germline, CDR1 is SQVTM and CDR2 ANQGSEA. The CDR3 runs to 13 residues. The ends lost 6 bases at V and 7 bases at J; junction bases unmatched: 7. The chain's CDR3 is CSVRTGVDQPQHF. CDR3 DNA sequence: TGCAGCGTCAGGACAGGGGTTGACCAGCCCCAGCATTTT.

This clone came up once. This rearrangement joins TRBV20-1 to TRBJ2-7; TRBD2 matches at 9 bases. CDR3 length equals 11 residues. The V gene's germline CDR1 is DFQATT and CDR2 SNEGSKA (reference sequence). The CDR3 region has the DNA TGCAGGGGTCTAGCGGGACACGAGCAGTACTTC. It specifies CRGLAGHEQYF.

The CDR3 is CASSLSWASGSADTQYF. As DNA, the CDR3 is TGTGCCAGCAGCTTAAGCTGGGCTAGCGGATCTGCCGATACGCAGTATTTT. This chain connects TRBV11-2 to TRBJ2-3; 7 bases map to TRBD2. With V trimmed by 2 bases and J by 6 bases, 14 bases remained unmatched. Germline V lookup: CDR1 SGHAT, CDR2 FQNNGV. This CDR3 comprises 17 residues.

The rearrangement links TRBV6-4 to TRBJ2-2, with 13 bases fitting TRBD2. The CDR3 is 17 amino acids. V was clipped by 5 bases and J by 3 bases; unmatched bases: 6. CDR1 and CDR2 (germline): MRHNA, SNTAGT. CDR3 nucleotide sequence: TGTGCCAGCAGTCAAGGGGGACTAGCGGGATACACCGGGGAGCTGTTTTTT. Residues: CASSQGGLAGYTGELFF.

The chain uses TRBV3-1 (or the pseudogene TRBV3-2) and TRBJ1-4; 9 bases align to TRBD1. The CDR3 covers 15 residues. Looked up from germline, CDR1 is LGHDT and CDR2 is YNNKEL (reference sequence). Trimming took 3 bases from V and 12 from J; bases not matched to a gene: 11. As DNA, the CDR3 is TGTGCCAGCAGCCAGTCTGGGACAGGGTCGGAACAACTGTTTTTT. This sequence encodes CASSQSGTGSEQLFF.

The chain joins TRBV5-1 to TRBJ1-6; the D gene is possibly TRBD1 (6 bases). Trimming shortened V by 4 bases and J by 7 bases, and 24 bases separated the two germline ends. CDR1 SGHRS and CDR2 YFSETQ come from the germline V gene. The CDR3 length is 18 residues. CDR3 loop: CASSNAPQGGLANSPLHF. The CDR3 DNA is TGCGCCAGCAGCAATGCCCCACAGGGAGGTCTGGCGAATTCACCCCTCCACTTT.

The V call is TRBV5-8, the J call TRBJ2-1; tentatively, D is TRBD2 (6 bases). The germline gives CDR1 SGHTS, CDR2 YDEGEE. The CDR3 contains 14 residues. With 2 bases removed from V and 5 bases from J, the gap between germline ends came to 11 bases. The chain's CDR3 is CASSFGGINNEQFF. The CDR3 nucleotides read TGTGCCAGCAGCTTTGGCGGGATCAACAATGAGCAGTTCTTC.

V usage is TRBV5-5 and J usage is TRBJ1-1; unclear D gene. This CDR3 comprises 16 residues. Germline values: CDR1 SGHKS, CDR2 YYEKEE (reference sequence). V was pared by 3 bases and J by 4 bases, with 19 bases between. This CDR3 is CASSSTGSTRATEAFF. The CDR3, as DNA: TGTGCCAGCAGCTCAACGGGGTCCACAAGGGCCACTGAAGCTTTCTTT.

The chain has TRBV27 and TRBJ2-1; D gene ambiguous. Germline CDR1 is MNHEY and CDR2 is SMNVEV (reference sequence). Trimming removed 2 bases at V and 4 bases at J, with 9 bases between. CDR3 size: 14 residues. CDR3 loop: CASSLNRVYNEQFF. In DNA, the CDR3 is TGTGCCAGCAGTTTAAACCGGGTTTACAATGAGCAGTTCTTC.

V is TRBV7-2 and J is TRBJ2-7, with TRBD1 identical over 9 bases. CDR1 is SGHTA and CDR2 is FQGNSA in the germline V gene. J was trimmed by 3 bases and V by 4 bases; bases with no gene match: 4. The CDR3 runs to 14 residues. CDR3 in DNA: TGTGCCAGCAGCTCCGGGACAGGGAACTACGAGCAGTACTTC. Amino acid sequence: CASSSGTGNYEQYF.

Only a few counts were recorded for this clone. CDR3 sequence (DNA): TGCAGTGCCGCCCCGACCGGTGAGCAGTTCTTC. Encoded protein: CSAAPTGEQFF. This chain connects TRBV20-1 to TRBJ2-1; D gene unclear. V lost 6 bases and J 9 bases, leaving 12 bases between the germline ends. This CDR3 is built from 11 residues. The germline V gene has CDR1 DFQATT and CDR2 SNEGSKA (reference sequence).

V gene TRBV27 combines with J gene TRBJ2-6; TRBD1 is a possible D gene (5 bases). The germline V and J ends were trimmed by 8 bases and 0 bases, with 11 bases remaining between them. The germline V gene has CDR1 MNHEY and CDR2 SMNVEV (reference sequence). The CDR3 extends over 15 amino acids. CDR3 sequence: CASGRALSGANVLTF. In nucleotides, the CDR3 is TGTGCCAGCGGCAGGGCCCTCTCTGGGGCCAACGTCCTGACTTTC.

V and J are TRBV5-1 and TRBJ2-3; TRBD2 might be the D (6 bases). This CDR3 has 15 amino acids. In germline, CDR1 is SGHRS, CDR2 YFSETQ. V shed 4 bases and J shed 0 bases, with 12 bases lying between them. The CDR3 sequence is CASSPSGLSTDTQYF. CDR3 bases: TGCGCCAGCAGCCCGTCGGGACTCAGCACAGATACGCAGTATTTT.

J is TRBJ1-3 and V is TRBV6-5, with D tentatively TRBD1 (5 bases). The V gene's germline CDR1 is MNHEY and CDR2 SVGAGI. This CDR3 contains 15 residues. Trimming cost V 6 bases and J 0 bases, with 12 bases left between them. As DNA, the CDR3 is TGTGCCAGCAGCAAACAGGCTTACTCTGGAAACACCATATATTTT. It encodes CASSKQAYSGNTIYF.

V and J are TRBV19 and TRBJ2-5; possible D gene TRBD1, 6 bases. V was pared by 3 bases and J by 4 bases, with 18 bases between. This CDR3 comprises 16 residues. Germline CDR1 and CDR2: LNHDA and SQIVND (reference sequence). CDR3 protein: CASSIQGRRRGETQYF. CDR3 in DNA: TGTGCCAGTAGTATCCAGGGGAGACGCCGCGGAGAGACCCAGTACTTC.

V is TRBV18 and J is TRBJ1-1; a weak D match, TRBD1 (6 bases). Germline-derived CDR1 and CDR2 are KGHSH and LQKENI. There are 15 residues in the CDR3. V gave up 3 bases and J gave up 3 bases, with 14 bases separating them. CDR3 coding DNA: TGTGCCAGCTCACCTCCGGGACATCGGGACACTGAAGCTTTCTTT. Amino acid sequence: CASSPPGHRDTEAFF.

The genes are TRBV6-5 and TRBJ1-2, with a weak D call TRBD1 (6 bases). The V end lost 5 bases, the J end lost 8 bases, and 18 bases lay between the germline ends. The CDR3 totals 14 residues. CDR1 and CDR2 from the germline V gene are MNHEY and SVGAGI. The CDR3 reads CASSPNQGSRGYTF. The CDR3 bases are TGTGCCAGCAGTCCCAATCAGGGGTCGCGCGGCTACACCTTC.

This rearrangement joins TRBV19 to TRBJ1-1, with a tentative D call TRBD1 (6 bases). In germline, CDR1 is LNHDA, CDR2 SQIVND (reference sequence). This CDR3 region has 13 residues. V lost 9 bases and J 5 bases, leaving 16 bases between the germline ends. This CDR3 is CASTTGLGTEAFF. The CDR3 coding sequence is TGTGCCAGCACCACAGGGTTGGGGACTGAAGCTTTCTTT.

This CDR3 reads CASSYLGKAAGELFF. CDR3 coding DNA: TGTGCCAGCAGTTACTTGGGTAAAGCGGCCGGGGAGCTGTTTTTT. The rearrangement uses TRBV6-5 and TRBJ2-2, with TRBD2 as a possible D gene (5 bases). The V end was cut by 1 base, the J end by 6 bases, with 12 bases between. CDR1 MNHEY and CDR2 SVGAGI come from the germline V gene. The CDR3 runs 15 residues.